This TCR beta chain stems from a study of T-cell reconstitution after alpha-beta-depleted transplantation in children. The CDR3 has 16 amino acids. V lost 2 bases, J lost 10 bases, and 8 bases stayed unmatched. Germline V gives CDR1 SGHRS, CDR2 YFSETQ. The library targeted TCRbeta and was prepared with unique molecular identifiers. In TCRdb, the PCR reads were re-called with MiXCR into one record per CDR3 protein. The table lists fewer than 400,000 distinct CDR3 sequences, roughly 25% of them singletons. Study-wide findings and caveats: By about two months after transplant, alpha-beta T cells reportedly arose from several hundred graft clones that had expanded. Diversity of TCRbeta at day 60 was high in some patients, arising from surviving recipient T cells and thymic progenitors.

This clonotype was observed a handful of times. Its antigen is unknown. The V gene is TRBV5-1, the J gene TRBJ2-1, with TRBD2 identical over 14 bases. The TCR sequence derives from a male patient aged 10-17 years who had a stem cell transplant for acute lymphoblastic leukemia, so the T cells may come from the graft donor. Material: PBMCs, mostly from graft donor cells, obtained 180 days after TCRalphabeta/CD19-depleted stem cell transplant. CDR3 sequence: CASSLMTSGRAIEQFF. The CDR3 DNA reads TGCGCCAGCAGCTTAATGACTAGCGGGAGGGCCATAGAGCAGTTCTTC.